The source of this TCR beta chain is a study of regulatory T cells in long-lasting Graves disease (dated by TCRdb to 2020 to 2023). About the full investigation: Persistent Graves' disease was defined as persistently positive TSH receptor autoantibodies together with antithyroid drug treatment for over 5 years. The study was conducted in China and was registered as a clinical trial. TCR sequencing covered roughly 13 persistent and about 20 newly diagnosed Graves' disease patients, 33 samples in total. Patients with persistent Graves' disease were compared with patients with newly diagnosed Graves' disease using TCR sequencing and RNA sequencing of peripheral blood. Persistent Graves' disease patients in the clinical cohort had taken antithyroid drugs for approximately 9.5 years on average.

Library preparation employed multiplex PCR. Sequencing relied on an Illumina HiSeq 4000. CDR3 regions were amplified by Arm-PCR with iRepertoire HTBI primers to construct TCR beta libraries. Before sequencing, the PCR products went through gel purification. Per the authors' processing: Gene usage analysis of CDR3 amino acid clonotypes used the 55 to 80 TRBV and 14 to 15 TRBJ segments found across samples. Filtered high-quality paired reads were merged into contigs using COPE and FqMerger. BLAST was used to align contigs to IMGT TRBV, TRBD and TRBJ reference genes, and CDR3 was defined according to IMGT. Any clonotype with a frequency above 0.1% was counted as a highly expanded clone. Shannon entropy was used to measure repertoire diversity, and the Gini coefficient was used to measure V-J evenness. Clonotypes shared by more than one individual were considered public. The raw public data were reprocessed by TCRdb itself: fastp quality trimming at Q25, MiXCR clonotype calling, in-frame beta chains only. Each CDR3 protein gets just one entry, which takes the most common genes and DNA from the rows behind it. TCRdb's processing, not the authors', yielded these V and J calls. This sample comprises 360,000 or so distinct CDR3 sequences, roughly 24% of them detected only once. The top ten hold under 35% of the sample.

Here is what the overall study found, with its caveats: Only the TCR beta chain was sequenced and analyzed. A larger number of public clonotypes was shared among persistent patients (fewer than 3,000) than among newly diagnosed patients (roughly 980). As a limitation, the authors acknowledged that the small sample size may reduce accuracy. Because the primary lesion, thyroid tissue, could not be accessed, the study looked at peripheral blood alone. Preferential use of TRBV28, TRBJ1-2 and TRBJ2-5 was observed in persistent disease, whereas TRBV20-1 and TRBJ2-1 were favored in newly diagnosed disease. Persistent Graves' disease patients showed lower TCR Shannon entropy and fewer highly expanded clones than newly diagnosed patients, suggesting clonal expansion.

Its CDR3 holds 16 amino acids, cysteine through phenylalanine. Only CDR3 DNA remains: 48 bases, in frame from the first base. Based on the germline V gene, the CDR1 and CDR2 sequences are MDHEN and SYDVKM. In light of the paper, this sample's time point label describes: persistent/refractory GD, antithyroid drugs over 5 years with positive TRAb. For both TCR sequencing and RNA sequencing, RNA was extracted from PBMCs using TRIzol. The diagnosis of Graves' disease followed American Thyroid Association guidelines. Recruitment of patients was carried out at an endocrinology department in Xi'an, China. Each patient gave around 9 milliliters of peripheral blood, collected in an EDTA anticoagulant tube. PBMCs were isolated by Ficoll Paque Plus density gradient separation without further T cell sorting. An Agilent 2100 Bioanalyzer and agarose gel were used to check RNA quality, and a NanoDrop 2000 was used to measure RNA concentration.

This clonotype showed up many times. The clone's antigen remains unknown. Per-base quality was not reported, and no clone a single base away is much larger than it. This material consisted of peripheral blood mononuclear cells (PBMCs), taken when the disease was refractory, from a patient treated with antithyroid drugs. The rearrangement joined TRBV28 to TRBJ2-5, with 7 middle bases fitting TRBD2. The J call could be wrong; TRBJ2-1 is a better fit for the DNA end. The origin of this receptor is a woman aged 40 to 50 with Graves disease. Donor details come from another sample of the same person, matched by shared clones. The nucleotide sequence reads as follows: TGTGCCAGCAGTTTGAGTGGCGGGAGTCGATACAATGAGCAGTTCTTC. This codes for CASSLSGGSRYNEQFF.